A single sample gave rise to the 6 T cell receptor beta chains below, sequenced in a study of radiotherapy plus CTLA-4 blockade in lung cancer. Produced via immunoSEQ multiplex PCR; TCRdb's table is partial and in-frame only. The sample holds around 72,000 clones, over 65% seen once. The sequencing used peripheral blood, collected from a patient treated with radiotherapy plus ipilimumab. All receptors come from a human donor with non-small cell lung cancer who had a complete response to radiotherapy plus ipilimumab.

The chain is built from TRBV5-6 and TRBJ2-1; D call uncertain. The CDR3 extends over 14 amino acids. Trimming shortened V by 3 bases and J by 8 bases, and 15 bases separated the two germline ends. Germline V CDR1 and CDR2: SGHDT, YYEEEE. CDR3 sequence (DNA): TGTGCCAGCAGCTCCCTGAGTCCCGGGTATGAGCAGTTCTTC. This sequence encodes CASSSLSPGYEQFF.

V gene TRBV6-5 combines with J gene TRBJ1-1; 8 positions agree with TRBD1. Germline lookup yields CDR1 MNHEY and CDR2 SVGAGI. CDR3 length: 13 residues. V gave up 4 bases and J gave up 6 bases; unmatched junction bases: 4. The CDR3 DNA reads TGTGCCAGCAGTTCCGACAGGGGCGCTGAAGCTTTCTTT. Amino acids: CASSSDRGAEAFF.

The rearrangement joins TRBV9 to TRBJ1-3; 7 positions agree with TRBD1. Germline V gene data show CDR1 as SGDLS and CDR2 as YYNGEE. V lost 3 bases and J lost 0; bases outside the gene matches: 9. The CDR3 is 17 residues long. As DNA, the CDR3 is TGTGCCAGCAGCGCGCGAGACAGGGACTTCTCTGGAAACACCATATATTTT. Protein sequence: CASSARDRDFSGNTIYF.

This chain links TRBV27 with TRBJ1-5; 9 bases match TRBD1. The trim removed 5 bases at V and 0 bases at J, leaving 14 bases unmatched. Germline values: CDR1 MNHEY, CDR2 SMNVEV (reference sequence). This CDR3 is 19 amino acids long. The CDR3, as DNA: TGTGCCAGCAGTCCTCAGACAGGGGGAGGGTCGGTTAGCAATCAGCCCCAGCATTTT. It yields the protein CASSPQTGGGSVSNQPQHF.

This rearrangement joins TRBV2 to TRBJ2-3, with a weak D call TRBD1 (6 bases). Germline loops: CDR1 SNHLY, CDR2 FYNNEI. Trimming left V 3 bases short and J 10 bases short, with 11 bases between. The CDR3 is 12 amino acids. The chain's CDR3 is CASSEGATPQYF. CDR3 bases: TGTGCCAGCAGTGAGGGGGCTACGCCGCAGTATTTT.

The chain combines TRBV7-9 with TRBJ2-6; no definite D call. Trimming took 3 bases from V and 0 from J, leaving 6 bases between them. Germline V gene data show CDR1 as SEHNR and CDR2 as FQNEAQ (reference sequence). The CDR3 sequence is 15 residues long. The CDR3 sequence: CASSFDVSGANVLTF. The DNA of the CDR3 is TGTGCCAGCAGCTTCGACGTCTCTGGGGCCAACGTCCTGACTTTC. Together with reference TRBV7-9 and TRBJ2-6, the CDR3 gives the full variable domain: DTGVSQNPRHKITKRGQNVTFRCDPISEHNRLYWYRQTLGQGPEFLTYFQNEAQLEKSRLLSDRFSAERPKGSFSTLEIQRTEQGDSAMYLCASSFDVSGANVLTFGAGSRLTVL.